Listed below are T cell receptor beta chains from one sample, sequenced in a study of shared clonotypes between healthy human individuals. Profiled with immunoSEQ multiplex PCR; TCRdb holds only in-frame clones, not every one. This sample has around 1.9 million clones, with about 94% found just once. Specimen: naive CD8+ T cells from PBMCs. The source of these receptors is a man aged 18 to 30 in good health. Some clones in this sample may be carry-over from other donors' samples. Both conserved end residues are part of each CDR3. A D gene is named only where the DNA matches it firmly. For some rows the clone size is stated as once, few or many, or as a class when expanded; others skip it.

CDR3 DNA	CDR3 protein	V gene	clone size	J gene	D gene
TGCGCCAGCAGTCAAGGGCCGACGGTCTCTGGAAACACCATATATTTT	CASSQGPTVSGNTIYF	TRBV5-1	NA	TRBJ1-3	NA
TGCGCCAGCAGCCAAGGCAGGGCCGGAAACACCATATATTTT	CASSQGRAGNTIYF	TRBV4-3	NA	TRBJ1-3	NA
TGTGCCAGCAGCTGGATCGACAGGGAGCAAGTCGATGGCTACACCTTC	CASSWIDREQVDGYTF	TRBV7-9	NA	TRBJ1-2	TRBD1
TGTGCCAGCAGTAGCCGGGACAGGGACTACGAGCAGTACTTC	CASSSRDRDYEQYF	TRBV27	NA	TRBJ2-7	TRBD1
TGTGCCAGCAGCTTAGTGGGTGAAAACATTCAGTACTTC	CASSLVGENIQYF	TRBV7-9	NA	TRBJ2-4	NA
TGTGCCAGCAGCCTTTGGGACAGGGATACAGATACGCAGTATTTT	CASSLWDRDTDTQYF	TRBV9	NA	TRBJ2-3	TRBD1
TGTGCCAGCAGCTCACTAGCGGGAGGCAACAATGAGCAGTTCTTC	CASSSLAGGNNEQFF	TRBV7-9	NA	TRBJ2-1	TRBD2
TGCAGCGTCCACACGACTAATAACAATGAGCAGTTCTTC	CSVHTTNNNEQFF	TRBV29-1	NA	TRBJ2-1	NA
TGTGCCAGCAGTGGAGCTAACAATCAGCCCCAGCATTTT	CASSGANNQPQHF	TRBV28	few	TRBJ1-5	NA
TGTGCCAGCAGCTTAGACCTCGTGGAGCAGTACTTC	CASSLDLVEQYF	TRBV7-2	NA	TRBJ2-7	NA
TGCGCCAGCAGCTTGACCGGGCCAACCTACGAGCAGTACTTC	CASSLTGPTYEQYF	TRBV5-1	NA	TRBJ2-7	NA
TGTGCCGGAAGGAGGGGTGAGCAGTTCTTC	CAGRRGEQFF	TRBV5-8	NA	TRBJ2-1	NA
TGTGCCAGTAGTCGGACTAGCGGGGAATCCTCCTACAATGAGCAGTTCTTC	CASSRTSGESSYNEQFF	TRBV19	NA	TRBJ2-1	TRBD2
TGCAGCGTCAGGGACAGGGGGCAAACTAACTATGGCTACACCTTC	CSVRDRGQTNYGYTF	TRBV29-1	NA	TRBJ1-2	TRBD1
TGTGCCAGCGCCCCCTGGTTGGGACGGAGGGATGAGCAGTTCTTC	CASAPWLGRRDEQFF	TRBV28	NA	TRBJ2-1	NA
TGTGCCAGCAGCCCCGAGCGGTCTCGCCGAACCTACAATGAGCAGTTCTTC	CASSPERSRRTYNEQFF	TRBV27	NA	TRBJ2-1	NA